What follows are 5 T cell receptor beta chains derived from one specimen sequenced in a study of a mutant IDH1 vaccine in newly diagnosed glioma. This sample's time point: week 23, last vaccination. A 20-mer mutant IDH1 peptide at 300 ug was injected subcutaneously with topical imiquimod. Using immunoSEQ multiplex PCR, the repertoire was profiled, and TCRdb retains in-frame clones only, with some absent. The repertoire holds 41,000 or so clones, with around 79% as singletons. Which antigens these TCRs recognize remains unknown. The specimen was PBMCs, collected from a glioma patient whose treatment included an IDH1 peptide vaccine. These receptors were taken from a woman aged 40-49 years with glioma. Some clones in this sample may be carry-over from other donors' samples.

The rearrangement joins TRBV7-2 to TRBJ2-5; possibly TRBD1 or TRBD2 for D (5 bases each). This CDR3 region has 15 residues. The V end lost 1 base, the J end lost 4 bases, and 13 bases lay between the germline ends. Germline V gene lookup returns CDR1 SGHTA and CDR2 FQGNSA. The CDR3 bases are TGTGCCAGCAGCTTAGGGGTAGGGGCGGGAGAGACCCAGTACTTC. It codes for CASSLGVGAGETQYF.

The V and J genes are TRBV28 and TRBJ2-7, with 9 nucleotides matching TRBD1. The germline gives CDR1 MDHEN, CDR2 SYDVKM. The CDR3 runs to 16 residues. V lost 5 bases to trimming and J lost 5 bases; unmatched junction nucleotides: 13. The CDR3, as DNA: TGTGCCAGCAGTCCCCCCCCGGGACAGGGTGCCGACGAGCAGTACTTC. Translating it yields CASSPPPGQGADEQYF.

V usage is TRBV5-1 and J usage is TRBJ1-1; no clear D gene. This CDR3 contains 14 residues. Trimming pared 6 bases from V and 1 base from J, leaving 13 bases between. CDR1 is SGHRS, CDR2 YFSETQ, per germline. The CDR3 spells CASTPGSANTEAFF. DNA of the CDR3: TGCGCCAGCACTCCTGGTAGTGCGAACACTGAAGCTTTCTTT.

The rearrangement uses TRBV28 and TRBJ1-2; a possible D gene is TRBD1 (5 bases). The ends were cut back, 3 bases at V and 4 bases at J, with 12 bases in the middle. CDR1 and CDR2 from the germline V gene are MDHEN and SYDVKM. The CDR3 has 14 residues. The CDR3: CASSLRQLLYGYTF. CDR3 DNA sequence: TGTGCCAGCAGTTTGCGACAGCTACTCTATGGCTACACCTTC.

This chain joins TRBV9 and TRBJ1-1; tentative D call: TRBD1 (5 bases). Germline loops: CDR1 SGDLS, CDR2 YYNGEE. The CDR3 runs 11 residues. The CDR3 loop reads CASGPRTEAFF. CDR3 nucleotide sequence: TGTGCGTCGGGACCGCGCACTGAAGCTTTCTTT.